This TCR beta chain was observed in a study of PD-L1 blockade in urothelial cancer (dated by TCRdb to the late 2010s). Context from the whole study: Therapy was started in the mid-2010s for all patients, and atezolizumab 1,200 mg was administered intravenously every 3 weeks. Blood samples were analyzed 3 weeks after the start of treatment (second dose) and 6 weeks after the start of treatment. The study was an exploratory multi-omic analysis of somatic, immune and clinical correlates of response to PD-L1 blockade with atezolizumab in urothelial cancer. About 90% of the roughly 30 patients were identified as males with urothelial cancer of bladder origin, and a prior smoking history was reported by 18 of 29 patients. Patients had an ECOG performance status of 0 or 1 and had received between 0 and 3 prior chemotherapy regimens. In the same patients who had TCR sequencing, pretreatment tumors also underwent whole exome sequencing and RNA sequencing. Durable clinical benefit was defined as progression-free survival longer than 6 months, and TCR features were also tested against progression-free and overall survival. TCR sequencing covered pretreatment tumor samples and matched, serially collected peripheral blood taken before and after atezolizumab treatment. About 10 patients reached durable clinical benefit, while about 20 patients did not. Pretreatment blood TCR-seq was available for about 27 patients, at least one posttreatment blood collection was obtained for roughly 24 patients, and tumor TCR-seq was available for roughly 24 patients. Blood samples yielded a median of around 140,000 T cells and around 80,000 unique TCRs, with median clonality 0.080. What the study reported, not specific to this receptor: At 3 weeks after the start of treatment, tumor-associated TCR clones in peripheral blood had expanded more in patients with durable benefit (n ≈ 22, p = 0.022). A pretreatment peripheral blood TCR clonality below the median was linked to improved progression-free and overall survival. Small sample size (n ≈ 28) and many exploratory analyses mean the results are intended to be hypothesis-generating.

As to this clone: This clone's antigen is unknown. One base away there is no much larger clone; base qualities are not given.

Each PCR received spiked-in synthetic TCR analog templates so that absolute template abundance could be estimated from read counts. Using the immunoSEQ assay, TCRbeta CDR3 regions were amplified from genomic DNA with bias-controlled V and J gene primers. Rearranged TCRbeta segments were sequenced at approximately 20X coverage. The authors' analysis ran thus. Clustering was used to correct sequencing errors, and CDR3s were annotated against IMGT to assign V, D and J genes. Downstream analyses used only productive TCRbeta rearrangements and left out out-of-frame or stop-codon sequences. Clonality was calculated as one minus the Shannon entropy normalized by the log of the number of unique productive sequences. Fisher's exact test with Benjamini-Hochberg correction, using a cutoff of adjusted p below 0.01, was how clones that differed between time points or between blood and tumor were identified. Sourced from immuneACCESS, this table was stored by TCRdb with only in-frame sequences that have V and J called. A share of the clones is absent; for the studies checked, an unresolved V gene accounts for under half, and the remainder has no known explanation. Clone size and the V and J calls come from that table; the DNA yielded D and trimming. This sample has more than 60,000 clones in its table, and about 90% of those were observed once. Of the sample, about 11% is held by the ten largest clones.

CDR1 and CDR2, per the germline V gene, are SNHLY and FYNNEI. Trimming leaves V shorter by 5 bases and J shorter by 0 bases, with the junction holding 3 bases beyond the gene matches. From the cysteine up to the phenylalanine, the CDR3 has a length of 15 residues. The only DNA kept is the CDR3, 45 bases in frame from the first base. Per the publication, the time point label means: peripheral blood 6 weeks after treatment start. A total of 25 to 35 patients with locally advanced or metastatic urothelial carcinoma, treated at Memorial Sloan Kettering on a trial protocol, made up the cohort. Peripheral blood mononuclear cells were collected from each patient pretreatment and during treatment, giving between 1 and 8 total time points per patient. The Qiagen DNeasy Blood extraction kit was used to purify genomic DNA from total PBMCs and tumor samples. PBMCs were collected pretreatment and during treatment, and were isolated and stored as previously described.

The origin of this receptor is a man aged 55 to 70 with urothelial cancer. The sequenced sample was PBMCs, obtained around atezolizumab (anti-PD-L1) treatment. The rearrangement joined TRBV2 to TRBJ2-1; 8 central nucleotides agree with TRBD2. The nucleotide sequence reads as follows: TGTGCCAGCAGTCTGAGCGGGAGCTCCTACAATGAGCAGTTCTTC. Translation gives CASSLSGSSYNEQFF.